This T cell receptor beta chain was sequenced in a study of blood T cell repertoires in COVID-19. Study-wide context: Sites across the United States, Italy and Spain contributed samples from acute and convalescent COVID-19. T cells, B-cell-depleted T cells, or PBMCs supplied cDNA or gDNA.

Looked up from germline, CDR1 is LGHNA and CDR2 is YSLEER. V dropped 0 bases and J dropped 2; count of bases not matched to a gene: 8. This CDR3 is built from 19 residues. Per the original methods: Quantification of nucleated cells was approximated via reference gene primer amplification. The assay was immunoSEQ multiplex PCR, and TCRdb's table has in-frame clones only and misses some. V and J calls and clone size are copied from that table; D and trimming were computed from the DNA. The repertoire has 98,000 or so clones, roughly four fifths of them found once; the top ten carry roughly 4.1%. This chain connects TRBV4-3 to TRBJ2-2; the match to TRBD2 covers 11 bases. The specimen was peripheral blood. This clonotype was sampled from a woman between 65 and 79 years old with acute or convalescent COVID-19. The CDR3 here is CASSQDVVSGGANTGELFF. The DNA for the CDR3 is TGCGCCAGCAGCCAAGATGTGGTTAGCGGGGGGGCCAACACCGGGGAGCTGTTTTTT.